This T cell receptor beta chain derives from a study of T cells in tumors after PD-1 blockade (dated by TCRdb to the late 2010s). With respect to the entire study: Patients with prior checkpoint blockade, systemic immunosuppressant use, or recent radiotherapy or other anti-cancer therapy within 4 weeks were excluded. An average of 113,528 TCR templates (range 24,679-257,772) and 35,000 to 40,000 unique clonotypes was obtained for peripheral blood samples. Paired single-cell RNA and TCR sequencing was performed on site-matched tumors from BCC or SCC patients before and after anti-PD-1 therapy. Bulk TCR sequencing was performed on about 10 peripheral blood samples from a handful of patients to compare blood and tumor clonotypes. RECIST version 1.1 was used to assess clinical response. A subset of patients also received ongoing daily vismodegib 150 mg during anti-PD-1 treatment. Pembrolizumab 200 mg every 3 weeks or cemiplimab 350 mg every 2 weeks was administered to patients. Broad study findings and their caveats: Where the novel T cell clones came from was not identified, and possible sources could include lymphoid organs or rare unexpanded clones inside the tumor or in the tumor periphery. About two fifths of tumor TCR clonotypes were detected in blood, and some novel exhausted tumor clones were observed in pre-treatment blood, which was taken as suggesting peripheral recruitment.

The immunoSEQ platform was used to carry out deep TCRbeta sequencing. Per the authors' processing: For further analysis, only productive rearrangements were exported out of the immunoSEQ Analyzer. T cell phenotypes were assigned to bulk TCRbeta clonotypes by matching the clonotypes to single-cell RNA+TCR-seq clones that had the same TCRbeta sequence. Clone enrichment in tumor was calculated as tumor frequency divided by PBMC frequency from bulk TCR sequencing. TCRs were sorted with GLIPH into specificity groups, meaning clusters of distinct TCRs that share CDR3 motifs and likely recognize common antigens. Entries here come from immuneACCESS through TCRdb and include only in-frame sequences with V and J called. Some clones fail to appear in such tables; in the studies checked, an unresolved V gene covers under half of the shortfall, and the cause of the remainder is unknown. The V and J calls and the clone size are those of that table, but D and trimming were determined from the DNA. Present in this sample are about 33,000 clones, around 80% of which were seen just once. The ten largest account for about 35% of the sample.

The intended sense of this specimen's time point label: before anti-PD-1 therapy. For bulk TCRbeta sequencing, genomic DNA was extracted from tumor biopsies or peripheral blood, and input amounts ranged from about 550 ng to 6,004 ng. Every patient was a poor candidate for surgical resection and had histologically proven advanced or metastatic basal or squamous cell carcinoma. Of the 11 to 12 patients making up the basal cell carcinoma cohort, about 8 underwent bulk tumor TCR sequencing. The germline V end is reduced by 4 bases and the J end by 1 base; junction bases left unmatched: 11. Including the terminal cysteine and phenylalanine, the CDR3 comprises 18 residues. This entry keeps only the CDR3 DNA: 54 bases, framed from base 1. The germline V gene supplies CDR1 KGHDR and CDR2 SFDVKD. For this clone: Its antigen has not been determined. Base-call qualities are not available, and no considerably larger clone is one nucleotide away.

This sequence was found in a human donor with basal cell carcinoma. Sample: PBMCs, taken before anti-PD-1 treatment. Recombination joined TRBV24-1 with TRBJ1-5; TRBD1 matches 8 bases in the middle. The nucleotide sequence is TGTGCCACCAGTGACCTACTGAGGACAGGGAACAGCAATCAGCCCCAGCATTTT. Translated, it gives CATSDLLRTGNSNQPQHF.